This T cell receptor (beta chain) was observed in a study of blood T cell repertoires in COVID-19. Clones were sequenced by immunoSEQ multiplex PCR, and TCRdb holds only the in-frame ones, with some missing. The profile shows just over 60,000 clones, approximately 80% of them singletons. This CDR3 has 14 residues. Per germline, CDR1 GTSNPN and CDR2 SVGIG (reference sequence). The V and J ends lost 5 bases and 4 bases respectively, with 18 bases between them. Sequenced sample: peripheral blood. This TCR derives from a man aged 25-45 years with COVID-19, enrolled during active disease. The J gene is TRBJ2-7, the V gene TRBV30, with a tentative D call TRBD1 (6 bases). This CDR3 is CAWLAQGYGYEQYF. In DNA, the CDR3 is TGTGCCTGGCTCGCCCAGGGGTATGGATACGAGCAGTACTTC.